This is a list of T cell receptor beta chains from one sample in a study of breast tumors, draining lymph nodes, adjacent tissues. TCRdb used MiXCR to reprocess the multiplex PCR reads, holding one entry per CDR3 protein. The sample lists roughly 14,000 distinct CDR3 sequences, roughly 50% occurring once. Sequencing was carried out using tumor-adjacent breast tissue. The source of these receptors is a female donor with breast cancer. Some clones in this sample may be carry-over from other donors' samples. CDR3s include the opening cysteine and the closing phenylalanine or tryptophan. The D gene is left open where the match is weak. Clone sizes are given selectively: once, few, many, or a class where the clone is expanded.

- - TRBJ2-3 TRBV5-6 TGTGCCAGCAGCTTGGACACAGATACGCAGTATTTT CASSLDTDTQYF
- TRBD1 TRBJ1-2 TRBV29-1 TGCAGCGCCGGGACAGGGGACTACACCTTC CSAGTGDYTF
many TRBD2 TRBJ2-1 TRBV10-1 TGCGCCAGAGGGGGGGTGACTAGCGGGAGCGATGAGCAGTTCTTC CARGGVTSGSDEQFF
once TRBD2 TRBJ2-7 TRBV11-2 TGTGCCAGCAGCTTAGGGACTAGCGGGGTCTACGAGCAGTACTTC CASSLGTSGVYEQYF
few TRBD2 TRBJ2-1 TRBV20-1 TGCAGTGCTCACAGGGGACTAGCGGACAATGAGCAGTTCTTC CSAHRGLADNEQFF
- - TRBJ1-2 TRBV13 TGTGCCAGCAGCTTTCAGACAGCGGGGGATGATTATGGCTACACCTTC CASSFQTAGDDYGYTF
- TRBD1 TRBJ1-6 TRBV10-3 TGTGCCAGCCACACAGGGGATCCTTCGCCCCTCCACTTT CASHTGDPSPLHF
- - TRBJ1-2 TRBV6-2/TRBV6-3 TGTGCCAGCAGTTCTCACACCTATGGCTACACCTTC CASSSHTYGYTF
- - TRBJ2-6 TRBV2 TGTGCCAGCAGTGGAGGGGGGACCTTTTTCTCTGGGGCCAACGTCCTGACTTTC CASSGGGTFFSGANVLTF
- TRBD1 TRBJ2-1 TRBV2 TGTGCCAGCAGCACTAGGGACAGGGTCGGCAATGAGCAGTTCTTC CASSTRDRVGNEQFF
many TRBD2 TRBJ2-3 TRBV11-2 TGTGCCAGCAGCTTTGGGCTAGCGGGGACCACAGATACGCAGTATTTT CASSFGLAGTTDTQYF
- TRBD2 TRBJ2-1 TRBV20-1 TGCAGTGCTAAAACCGGGGCTAGCGGGAGAGGTGAGCGGTTCTTC CSAKTGASGRGERFF
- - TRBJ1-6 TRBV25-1 TGTGCCAGCAGTGATAGGGCCTTAAAACCCCTCCACTTT CASSDRALKPLHF
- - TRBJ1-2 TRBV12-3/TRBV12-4 TGTGCCAGCAGTGAAAACGTAGGCTACACCTTC CASSENVGYTF
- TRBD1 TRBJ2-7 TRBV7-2 TGTGCCAGCAGCGTTCGCCCTGGACAGGGCACTTTTGCCTACGAGCAGTACTTC CASSVRPGQGTFAYEQYF
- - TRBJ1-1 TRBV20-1 TGCAGTGCTACTACTGTCCTAGAGATGACCACTGAAGCTTTCTTT CSATTVLEMTTEAFF
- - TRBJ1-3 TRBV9 TGTGCCAGCAGCGTACCCCCGCCGGGACTTTGGAAACCCCATATATTT CASSVPPPGLWKPHIF
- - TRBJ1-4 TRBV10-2 TGCGCCAGCAGTGAGCAAGGGGCAACTAATGAAAAACTGTTTTTT CASSEQGATNEKLFF
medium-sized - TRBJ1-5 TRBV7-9 TGTGCCAGCAGCTTAGGTGGGGCTCAGCCCCAGCATTTT CASSLGGAQPQHF
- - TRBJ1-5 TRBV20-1 TGCAGTGCTAGAGTAGCAGACAGCGCCTATAGCAATCAGCCCCAGCATTTT CSARVADSAYSNQPQHF
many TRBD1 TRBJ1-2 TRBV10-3 TGTGCCATCAGTGGGCCGGGACAGGGGAACTATGGCTACACCTTC CAISGPGQGNYGYTF
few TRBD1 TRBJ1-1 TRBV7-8 TGTGCCAGCAGCCGACAGGGGGTTGAAGCTTTCTTT CASSRQGVEAFF
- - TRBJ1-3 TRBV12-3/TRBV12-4 TGTGCCAGCAGTTTACAGGGAGGAAACACCATATATTTT CASSLQGGNTIYF
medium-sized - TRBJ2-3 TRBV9 TGTGCCAGCAGCGTACTATCCACCACTAGCACAGATACGCAGTATTTT CASSVLSTTSTDTQYF
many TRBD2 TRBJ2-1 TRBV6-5 TGTGCCAGCAGAAGGACTAGCGGGAGCCATGAGCAGTTCTTC CASRRTSGSHEQFF
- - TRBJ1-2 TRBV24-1 TGTGCCACCAGTGATCCGGGACGGGAATATGGCTACACCTTC CATSDPGREYGYTF
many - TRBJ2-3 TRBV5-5 TGTGCCAGCAGCTTGGGAGGAGATAGGTCAGATACGCAGTATTTT CASSLGGDRSDTQYF
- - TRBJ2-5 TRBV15 TGTGCCACCAGCAGAGGCGGACGGCAAGAGACCCAGTACTTC CATSRGGRQETQYF
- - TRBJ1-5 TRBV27 TGTGCCAGCAGTATTAATAGCAGGGGTATACGCAATCAGCCCCAGCATTTT CASSINSRGIRNQPQHF
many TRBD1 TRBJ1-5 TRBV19 TGTGCCAGTAGCTTAGGACAGGGAGGAGTTCAGCCCCAGCATTTT CASSLGQGGVQPQHF
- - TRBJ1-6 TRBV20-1 TGCAGTGCTTTAGGGGGGGTTGGGTCACCCCTCCACTTT CSALGGVGSPLHF
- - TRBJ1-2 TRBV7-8 TGTGCCAGCAGCTCGGACAACTACTATGGCTACACCTTC CASSSDNYYGYTF
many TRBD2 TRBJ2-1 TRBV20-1 TGCAGTGCTAGACCGACTAGCGGGACTGGCTACAATGAGCAGTTCTTC CSARPTSGTGYNEQFF
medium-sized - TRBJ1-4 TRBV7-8 TGTGCCAGCAGCTTTGAGCAGCTTAATGAAAAACTGTTTTTT CASSFEQLNEKLFF
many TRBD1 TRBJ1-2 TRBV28 TGTGCCAGCAGTCCCTATATACGGACAGGGGCGTGGGGCTACACCTTC CASSPYIRTGAWGYTF
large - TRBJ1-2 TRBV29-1 TGCAGCGTTGAAGATCATGGCAGATCAACCTATGGCTACACCTTC CSVEDHGRSTYGYTF
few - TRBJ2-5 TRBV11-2 TGTGCCAGCAGCTTAGGGGAAGAGACCCAGTACTTC CASSLGEETQYF
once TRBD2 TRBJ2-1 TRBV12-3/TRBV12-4 TGTGCTAGTGGCCACGGGACTAGTAATGAGCAGTTCTTC CASGHGTSNEQFF
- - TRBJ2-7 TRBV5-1 TGCGCCAGCAGCGCCTACGAGCAGTACTTC CASSAYEQYF
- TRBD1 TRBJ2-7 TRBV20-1 TGCAGTGCTTGGACAGGGGGTACCTACGAGCAGTACTTC CSAWTGGTYEQYF
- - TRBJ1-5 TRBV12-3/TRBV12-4 TGTGCCAGCAGCCCCGCGGAACATAGCAATCAGCCCCAGCATTTT CASSPAEHSNQPQHF
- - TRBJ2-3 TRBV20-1 TGCAGTGCTAGCAGGCCTAGCGGCACAGATACGCAGTATTTT CSASRPSGTDTQYF
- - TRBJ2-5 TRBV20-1 TGCAGTGCTAGAGATTACCGGGGAGAGACCCAGTACTTC CSARDYRGETQYF